The 7 T cell receptor beta chains presented below share a single source sample, sequenced in a study of beta chain features in type 1 diabetes. Study-wide results and caveats: TCRB CDR3 length was moderately but significantly reduced in all four CD4+ subsets of Type 1 diabetes patients.

Of the isolated RNA, all was reverse transcribed, and so the sequenced material was expressed TCRB transcripts. Sequenced by immunoSEQ multiplex PCR; TCRdb stores in-frame clones only, minus some. The sample has 300,000 to 450,000 clones, over 10% seen once. These receptors have no identified antigens. Input material: naive CD4+ T cells from blood. The receptors shown here come from a woman aged 18 to 35 with type 1 diabetes.

V usage is TRBV7-9 and J usage is TRBJ1-4; D is ambiguous. Trimming cost V 1 base and J 0 bases, with 6 bases left between them. This CDR3 contains 15 residues. Germline V lookup: CDR1 SEHNR, CDR2 FQNEAQ (reference sequence). CDR3 protein: CASSLEAATNEKLFF. CDR3 nucleotide sequence: TGTGCCAGCAGCTTAGAGGCGGCAACTAATGAAAAACTGTTTTTT.

The chain joins TRBV18 to TRBJ1-5; no reliable D call. Trimming stripped 3 bases from V and 4 bases from J, with 4 bases between. The germline V gene has CDR1 KGHSH and CDR2 LQKENI. The CDR3 extends over 12 amino acids. This CDR3 is CASSPGNQPQHF. CDR3 DNA: TGTGCCAGCTCACCCGGGAATCAGCCCCAGCATTTT.

This chain joins TRBV5-1 and TRBJ2-3; D uncertain. The CDR3 contains 12 residues. Germline V gene data show CDR1 as SGHRS and CDR2 as YFSETQ. The V gene lost 2 bases and the J gene lost 6 bases, with 7 bases spanning the gap. CDR3 bases: TGCGCCAGCAGCTTTAACGGTGATACGCAGTATTTT. Protein product: CASSFNGDTQYF.

This clone was counted between two and nine times. This sequence joins TRBV2 and TRBJ2-1; tentative D call: TRBD2 (5 bases). The CDR3 is made up of 15 amino acids. Germline V CDR1 and CDR2: SNHLY, FYNNEI. V was cut by 7 bases and J by 8 bases, with 21 bases left in between. The CDR3 DNA reads as TGTGCCAGCAAGGGCCCGAGGACCAATAGCGATGAGCAGTTCTTC. Residues: CASKGPRTNSDEQFF.

The rearrangement uses TRBV5-4 and TRBJ2-1; 11 bases align to TRBD2. With V trimmed by 1 base and J by 4 bases, 4 bases remained unmatched. Germline V gives CDR1 SGHNT, CDR2 YYREEE (reference sequence). The CDR3 extends over 16 amino acids. The CDR3 DNA reads TGTGCCAGCAGCTTGCGGCTAGCGGGGGGATACAATGAGCAGTTCTTC. This translates into CASSLRLAGGYNEQFF.

This clone was seen a handful of times. The DNA of the CDR3 is TGTGCCAGCAGCCGACCGACCAAAGGGGGAGAGACCCAGTACTTC. Translation: CASSRPTKGGETQYF. The chain recombines TRBV28 with TRBJ2-5, with a tentative D call TRBD1 (6 bases). CDR3 length: 15 amino acids. Between the trimmed V and J ends, which lost 6 bases and 4 bases, there was a span of 18 bases. Germline-derived CDR1 and CDR2 are MDHEN and SYDVKM. Based on the CDR3 plus reference TRBV28 and TRBJ2-5, the full variable domain is DVKVTQSSRYLVKRTGEKVFLECVQDMDHENMFWYRQDPGLGLRLIYFSYDVKMKEKGDIPEGYSVSREKKERFSLILESASTNQTSMYLCASSRPTKGGETQYFGPGTRLLVL.

This clone was seen more than once but under ten times. The V and J genes are TRBV7-9 and TRBJ2-2; TRBD2 is a possible D gene (6 bases). The V gene's germline CDR1 is SEHNR and CDR2 FQNEAQ (reference sequence). Trimming took off 10 bases at V and 4 bases at J, with 13 bases between the two ends. The CDR3 spans 13 residues. CDR3 amino acids: CANLGGPTGELFF. For the CDR3, the DNA is TGTGCCAACCTCGGGGGACCCACCGGGGAGCTGTTTTTT.